The source of this T cell receptor (beta chain) is a study of beta chain features in type 1 diabetes. Each of the CD4+ naive, central memory, regulatory and stem cell-like memory populations was sorted via CD45RO/CCR7/CD25/CD127/CD95/CD27. As every portion of the isolated RNA was reverse transcribed, the sequencing read expressed TCRB transcripts. The assay was immunoSEQ multiplex PCR, and TCRdb's table has in-frame clones only and misses some. There are 300,000 to 450,000 clones in the sample; about 12% occur only once, and about 0.018% lies in the top ten. Findings of the study overall: Shortening that was moderate but significant affected the TCRB CDR3s of Type 1 diabetes patients in all four CD4+ subsets. Within the patient group, naive, central memory and Treg TCRB repertoires appeared more similar to each other than within healthy donors.

For this clone: Its antigen is still unknown.

V was cut by 2 bases and J by 9 bases, with 10 bases left in between. Germline V gene data show CDR1 as MGHRA and CDR2 as YSYEKL. The CDR3 is 12 residues long. The receptor was isolated from a young man in good health. This sequence joins TRBV4-1 and TRBJ1-1; D gene ambiguous. The specimen was naive CD4+ T cells from blood. CDR3 nucleotides: TGCGCCAGCAGCCAACCCCGATCTAAAGCTTTCTTT. This translates into CASSQPRSKAFF.